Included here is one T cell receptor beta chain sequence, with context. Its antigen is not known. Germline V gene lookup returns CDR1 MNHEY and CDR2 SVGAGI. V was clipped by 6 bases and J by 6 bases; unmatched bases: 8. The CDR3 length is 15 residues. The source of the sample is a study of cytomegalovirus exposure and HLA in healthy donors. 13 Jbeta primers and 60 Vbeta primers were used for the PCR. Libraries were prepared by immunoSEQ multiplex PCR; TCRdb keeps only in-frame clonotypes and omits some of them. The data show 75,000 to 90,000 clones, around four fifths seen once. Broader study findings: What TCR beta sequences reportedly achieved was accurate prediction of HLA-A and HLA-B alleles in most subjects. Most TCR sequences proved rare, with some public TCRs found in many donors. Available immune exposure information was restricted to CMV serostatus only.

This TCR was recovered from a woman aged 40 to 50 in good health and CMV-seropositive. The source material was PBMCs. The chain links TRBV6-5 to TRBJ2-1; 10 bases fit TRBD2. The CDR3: CASSRLAGDSNEQFF. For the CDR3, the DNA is TGTGCCAGCAGCCGCCTAGCGGGGGATAGCAATGAGCAGTTCTTC.